This entry features one TCR beta chain sequence. 60 Vbeta and 13 Jbeta primers were used in PCR. Sequencing used immunoSEQ multiplex PCR; TCRdb keeps in-frame clones, though not all of them. This sample carries tens of thousands of clones, with approximately 1.6% going to the ten biggest clones. Trimming pared 4 bases from V and 4 bases from J, leaving 8 bases between. There are 14 residues in the CDR3. Per germline, CDR1 SEHNR and CDR2 FQNEAQ (reference sequence). These data belong to a study of cytomegalovirus exposure and HLA in healthy donors. This receptor was taken from an older woman in good health and CMV-seronegative. This chain connects TRBV7-9 to TRBJ2-6, with TRBD2 as a possible D gene (6 bases). The material sequenced was PBMCs. The CDR3, as DNA: TGTGCCAGCAGCTCGGGACTGGGGGCCAACGTCCTGACTTTC. Amino acid sequence: CASSSGLGANVLTF.